This TCR beta chain was identified during a study of cytomegalovirus exposure and HLA in healthy donors. The study, taken as a whole, reports: According to an earlier analysis, most TCR beta V segments yielded productive rearrangements about 90% or about 30% of the time. Across HLA loci, a later analysis found differing TCR association rates, with DRB1 most and HLA-C fewest. As a later analysis showed, a missense DCLRE1C variant was linked to trimming of TCR beta V- and J-genes.

PCR was performed using 60 Vbeta and 13 Jbeta primers. Data came from immunoSEQ multiplex PCR; TCRdb stores just in-frame clones and leaves some out. The table includes some 170,000 clones, 70% to 85% detected once. The sample holds one count of this clone. Its antigen remains unknown. The source is a man aged 35-49 years in good health and CMV-seronegative. The sequencing input was PBMCs.

CDR3: CASSLGGGRASYNEQFF. In DNA form, the CDR3 reads TGTGCCAGCAGCTTAGGGGGCGGGAGGGCCTCGTACAATGAGCAGTTCTTC. The V call is TRBV7-2, the J call TRBJ2-1, with TRBD2 matching over 9 bases. CDR1 is SGHTA, CDR2 FQGNSA, per germline. Unmatched junction bases numbered 8, after V lost 1 base and J lost 4 bases. The CDR3 has 17 amino acids. The full variable domain, in which reference TRBV7-2 and TRBJ2-1 provide the parts outside the CDR3, is GAGVSQSPSNKVTEKGKDVELRCDPISGHTALYWYRQSLGQGLEFLIYFQGNSAPDKSGLPSDRFSAERTGGSVSTLTIQRTQQEDSAVYLCASSLGGGRASYNEQFFGPGTRLTVL.